This T cell receptor (beta chain) is from a study of blood T cell repertoires in COVID-19. The repertoire was sequenced with immunoSEQ multiplex PCR; TCRdb's copy has only in-frame clones and lacks some. The sample consists of 200,000 to 250,000 clones, around 83% of them appearing once. Trimming took off 1 base at V and 7 bases at J, with 7 bases between the two ends. Germline V gives CDR1 LGHDT, CDR2 YNNKEL (reference sequence). CDR3 size: 13 residues. The chain recombines TRBV3-1 (or the pseudogene TRBV3-2) with TRBJ1-4, with D possibly TRBD1 on 5 matching bases. The source of this sequence is a woman between 45 and 65 years old with acute or convalescent COVID-19. Sequencing input: peripheral blood. The CDR3 DNA reads TGTGCCAGCAGCCAAGGCAGGGTTGAAAAACTGTTTTTT. Amino acid sequence: CASSQGRVEKLFF.